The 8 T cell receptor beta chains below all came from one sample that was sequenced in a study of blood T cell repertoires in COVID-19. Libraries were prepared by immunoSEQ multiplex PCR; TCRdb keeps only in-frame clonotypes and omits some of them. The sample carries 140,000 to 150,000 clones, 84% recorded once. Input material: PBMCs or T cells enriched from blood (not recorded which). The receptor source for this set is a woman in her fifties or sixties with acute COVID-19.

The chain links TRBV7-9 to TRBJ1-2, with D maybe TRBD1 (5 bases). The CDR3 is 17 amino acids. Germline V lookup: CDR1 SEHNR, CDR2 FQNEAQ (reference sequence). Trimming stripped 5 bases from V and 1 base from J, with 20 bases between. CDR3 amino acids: CASSINFRTTVNYGYTF. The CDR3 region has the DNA TGTGCCAGCAGCATCAACTTTCGCACGACAGTTAACTATGGCTACACCTTC.

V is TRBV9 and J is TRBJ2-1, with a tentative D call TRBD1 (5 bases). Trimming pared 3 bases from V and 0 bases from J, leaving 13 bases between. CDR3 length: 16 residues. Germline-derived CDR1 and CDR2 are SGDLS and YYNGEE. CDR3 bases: TGTGCCAGCAGCGGACAGAGTTCGAGCTCCTACAATGAGCAGTTCTTC. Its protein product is CASSGQSSSSYNEQFF.

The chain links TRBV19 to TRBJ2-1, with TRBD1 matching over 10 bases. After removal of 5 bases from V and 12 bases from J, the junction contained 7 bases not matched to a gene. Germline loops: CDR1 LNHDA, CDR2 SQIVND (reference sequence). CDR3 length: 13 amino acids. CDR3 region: CASSPPGQGWQFF. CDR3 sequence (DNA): TGTGCCAGTAGTCCTCCGGGACAGGGGTGGCAGTTCTTC.

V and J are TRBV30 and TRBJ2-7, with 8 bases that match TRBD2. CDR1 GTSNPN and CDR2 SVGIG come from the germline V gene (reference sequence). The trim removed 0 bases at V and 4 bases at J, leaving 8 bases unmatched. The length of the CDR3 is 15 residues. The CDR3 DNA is TGTGCCTGGAGTGTGAGCGGGAGTTACGGATACGAGCAGTACTTC. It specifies CAWSVSGSYGYEQYF.

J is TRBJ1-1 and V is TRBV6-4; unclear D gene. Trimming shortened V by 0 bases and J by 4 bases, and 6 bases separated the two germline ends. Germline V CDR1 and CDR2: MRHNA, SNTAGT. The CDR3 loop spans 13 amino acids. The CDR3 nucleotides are TGTGCCAGCAGTGACTCGCTCAGCACTGAAGCTTTCTTT. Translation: CASSDSLSTEAFF.

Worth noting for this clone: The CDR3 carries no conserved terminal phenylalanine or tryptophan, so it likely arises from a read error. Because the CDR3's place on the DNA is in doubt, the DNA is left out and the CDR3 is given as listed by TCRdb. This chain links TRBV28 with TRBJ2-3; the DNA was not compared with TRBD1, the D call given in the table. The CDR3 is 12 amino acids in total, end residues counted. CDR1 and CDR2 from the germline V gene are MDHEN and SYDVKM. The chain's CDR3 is CASSYNRGQGAM.

CDR3 bases: TGTGCCAGCAGCTTGAATTCGGGGGGGATTAGCACAGATACGCAGTATTTT. As protein: CASSLNSGGISTDTQYF. V is TRBV11-2 and J is TRBJ2-3; 8 bases fit TRBD2. J was trimmed by 0 bases and V by 3 bases; bases with no gene match: 8. Germline CDR1 and CDR2: SGHAT and FQNNGV. There are 17 residues in the CDR3.

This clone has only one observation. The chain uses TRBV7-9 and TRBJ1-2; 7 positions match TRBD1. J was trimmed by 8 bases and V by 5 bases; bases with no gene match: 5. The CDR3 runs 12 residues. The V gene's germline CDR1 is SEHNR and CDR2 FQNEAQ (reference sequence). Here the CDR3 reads CASSRDRSGYTF. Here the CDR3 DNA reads TGTGCCAGCAGCCGGGACAGAAGCGGCTACACCTTC.